The T cell receptor (beta chain) under discussion was sequenced for a study of OX40 agonist ivuxolimab in advanced cancers. Assay: immunoSEQ multiplex PCR; the TCRdb copy retains only in-frame clones and omits some. The table includes about 76,000 clones, under 90% detected once. The CDR3 is 15 residues long. Unmatched junction bases numbered 1, after V lost 3 bases and J lost 2 bases. From germline, CDR1 is KGHSH and CDR2 LQKENI. The sample was CD4+ or CD8+ T cells sorted from blood, taken in a trial of the OX40 agonist ivuxolimab. The sequence was obtained from an adult with an advanced solid tumor such as melanoma, head and neck, liver or kidney cancer. The chain is built from TRBV18 and TRBJ2-6, with 7 bases that match TRBD1. Here the CDR3 reads CASSPDRAGANVLTF. CDR3 nucleotide sequence: TGTGCCAGCTCACCCGACAGGGCTGGGGCCAACGTCCTGACTTTC.